One sample yielded the 13 T cell receptor beta chains listed below, sequenced in a study of T cells in Graves' hyperthyroidism and ophthalmopathy. TCR beta CDR3 region amplification was performed from RNA transcripts. An initial round of RT-PCR targeting the TCR CDR3 relied on the HTBI primer set. TCRdb recomputed calls from the multiplex PCR reads with MiXCR, one row per CDR3 protein. This table has around 440,000 distinct CDR3 sequences, around a sixth appearing once. Sequenced material: blood. The receptors originated from a young woman with Graves' hyperthyroidism.

This clonotype was detected ten times or more. The CDR3 is CASSLASEQYF. CDR3 DNA sequence: TGTGCCAGCAGCTTGGCGTCGGAGCAGTACTTC. V is TRBV5-4 and J is TRBJ2-7; the D is unclear. Trimming shortened V by 0 bases and J by 7 bases, and 5 bases separated the two germline ends. Germline loops: CDR1 SGHNT, CDR2 YYREEE (reference sequence). There are 11 residues in the CDR3. Variable domain in full (rest from reference TRBV5-4 and TRBJ2-7): ETGVTQSPTHLIKTRGQQVTLRCSSQSGHNTVSWYQQALGQGPQFIFQYYREEENGRGNFPPRFSGLQFPNYSSELNVNALELDDSALYLCASSLASEQYFGPGTRLTVT.

This clonotype was recorded at least ten times. The V gene is TRBV18, the J gene TRBJ1-4; 7 bases are shared with TRBD1. V gave up 3 bases and J gave up 7 bases; unmatched junction bases: 5. Germline loops: CDR1 KGHSH, CDR2 LQKENI. The CDR3 has 14 amino acids. The CDR3 region has the DNA TGTGCCAGCTCACCCCAGGGACAGTTTGAAAAACTGTTTTTT. This translates into CASSPQGQFEKLFF.

In this sample, this clonotype turned up many times. The gene calls are TRBV20-1 and TRBJ2-7; perhaps TRBD2 as D (5 bases). The CDR3 spans 15 residues. Trimming removed 2 bases from V and 5 bases from J, with 19 bases in between. Germline-derived CDR1 and CDR2 are DFQATT and SNEGSKA (reference sequence). CDR3 amino acids: CSARKKTRGYDEQYF. The CDR3 coding sequence is TGCAGTGCTAGAAAAAAAACCCGGGGTTACGACGAGCAGTACTTC.

This clonotype was found once. This chain uses TRBV11-2 with TRBJ1-5; TRBD1 is a possible D gene (5 bases). Trimming removed 2 bases from V and 6 bases from J, with 11 bases in between. Per germline, CDR1 SGHAT and CDR2 FQNNGV. The CDR3 has 14 amino acids. The DNA of the CDR3 is TGTGCCAGCAGCTTACTCGGGGACCTTCAGCCCCAGCATTTT. Its protein product is CASSLLGDLQPQHF.

This clonotype has more than one count but fewer than ten. This chain uses TRBV4-1 with TRBJ1-2; 8 bases match TRBD1. Germline V gives CDR1 MGHRA, CDR2 YSYEKL. Losses at the gene ends were 3 bases for V and 4 bases for J; bases not matched to a gene: 10. This CDR3 is built from 16 residues. The CDR3 nucleotides are TGCGCCAGCAGCCAGCCTAGGGACAGGCCTAGCTATGGCTACACCTTC. Amino acids: CASSQPRDRPSYGYTF.

This clonotype was seen repeatedly, ten times or more. V gene TRBV7-3 combines with J gene TRBJ2-1, with D possibly being TRBD2 (7 bases). CDR1 and CDR2 from the germline V gene are SGHTA and FQGTGA. This CDR3 region has 15 residues. Trimming cost V 2 bases and J 0 bases, with 8 bases left between them. The CDR3 here is CASSLGGASYNEQFF. The DNA of the CDR3 is TGTGCCAGCAGCTTAGGGGGGGCCTCCTACAATGAGCAGTTCTTC.

This clonotype was recorded at least ten times. The rearrangement links TRBV20-1 to TRBJ2-1; D gene unclear. Germline V gives CDR1 DFQATT, CDR2 SNEGSKA (reference sequence). V was cut by 3 bases and J by 4 bases, with 7 bases left in between. The CDR3 consists of 12 residues. The CDR3 protein is CSASSRYNEQFF. The CDR3 DNA reads TGCAGTGCTAGTTCCAGATACAATGAGCAGTTCTTC.

The chain links TRBV5-1 to TRBJ2-5; TRBD2 matches 13 bases. V shed 2 bases and J 2 bases; nucleotides not matched to a gene: 6. The CDR3 totals 17 residues. Germline V lookup: CDR1 SGHRS, CDR2 YFSETQ. CDR3 protein: CASSFQAGLAGQETQYF. In DNA, the CDR3 is TGCGCCAGCAGCTTTCAGGCGGGACTAGCGGGGCAAGAGACCCAGTACTTC.

This clonotype has more than one count but fewer than ten. The rearrangement joins TRBV7-8 to TRBJ1-5; 7 bases match TRBD1. The CDR3 consists of 15 residues. V dropped 6 bases and J dropped 6; count of bases not matched to a gene: 11. CDR1 and CDR2 from the germline V gene are SGHVS and FQNEAQ. CDR3 in amino acids: CASSYQGVNSQPQHF. The CDR3 coding sequence is TGTGCCAGCAGTTATCAGGGGGTGAACTCTCAGCCCCAGCATTTT.

This clonotype came up many times. The chain links TRBV9 to TRBJ2-7; D is possibly TRBD2 (6 bases). The germline gives CDR1 SGDLS, CDR2 YYNGEE. The V end lost 0 bases, the J end lost 4 bases, and 11 bases lay between the germline ends. There are 14 residues in the CDR3. CDR3 bases: TGTGCCAGCAGCGTAGGGACTGGGAGGTACGAGCAGTACTTC. This translates into CASSVGTGRYEQYF.

This chain links TRBV7-9 with TRBJ2-1, with D tentatively TRBD2 (7 bases). V was pared by 4 bases and J by 6 bases, with 10 bases between. Germline values: CDR1 SEHNR, CDR2 FQNEAQ (reference sequence). This CDR3 is built from 13 residues. DNA for the CDR3: TGTGCCAGCAGCTCTCGGGGGGCCAATGAGCAGTTCTTC. It specifies CASSSRGANEQFF.

This clonotype has ten or more counts. The chain has TRBV20-1 and TRBJ2-1, with 15 bases matching TRBD2. CDR1 and CDR2 from the germline V gene are DFQATT and SNEGSKA (reference sequence). This CDR3 has 20 residues. The V segment lost 0 bases and the J segment 0 bases; nucleotides outside the gene matches: 9. The CDR3 DNA sequence: TGCAGTGCTAGAGATTTGGGCGGACTAGCGGGAGGGAACTCCTACAATGAGCAGTTCTTC. Translation: CSARDLGGLAGGNSYNEQFF.

This clonotype was detected ten times or more. The rearrangement joins TRBV12-3 or TRBV12-4 to TRBJ2-1; possible D gene TRBD1, 6 bases. V lost 4 bases and J lost 0, with 16 bases in between. The CDR3 is made up of 17 amino acids. CDR3 nucleotide sequence: TGTGCCAGCAGTTCTGTTAACAGGGAAAGCTCCTACAATGAGCAGTTCTTC. Translating gives CASSSVNRESSYNEQFF.